The source of this T cell receptor (beta chain) is a study of blood T cell repertoires in COVID-19. Looking at the study overall: The United States, Italy and Spain were the sources of the acute and convalescent COVID-19 samples. T cells, B-cell-depleted T cells, or PBMCs provided the cDNA or gDNA that served as material.

The CDR3 runs to 17 residues. Germline V gene data show CDR1 as SEHNR and CDR2 as FQNEAQ (reference sequence). V dropped 0 bases and J dropped 3 bases, with 17 bases sitting between them. Per the study methods: Reference gene primer amplification gave nucleated cell count estimates. TCRdb's table, derived via immunoSEQ multiplex PCR, lists solely in-frame clones and lacks some. D and trimming come from the DNA, and the V and J calls and clone size come from that table. The sample contains 500,000 to 600,000 clones, around 90% of which appear only once. The receptor was isolated from a woman between 50 and 59 years old with COVID-19, enrolled during active disease. The chain recombines TRBV7-9 with TRBJ1-1, with TRBD1 as a possible D gene (6 bases). Specimen: peripheral blood. CDR3 sequence (DNA): TGTGCCAGCAGCTTAGCGAGTTTAGGGGGTATGGACACTGAAGCTTTCTTT. This sequence encodes CASSLASLGGMDTEAFF. Variable domain in full (rest from reference TRBV7-9 and TRBJ1-1): DTGVSQNPRHKITKRGQNVTFRCDPISEHNRLYWYRQTLGQGPEFLTYFQNEAQLEKSRLLSDRFSAERPKGSFSTLEIQRTEQGDSAMYLCASSLASLGGMDTEAFFGQGTRLTVV.